This T cell receptor (beta chain) was profiled in a study of blood T cell repertoires in COVID-19. Study-level information: Acute-phase and convalescent COVID-19 samples originated in the United States, Italy and Spain. Nucleic acid was either cDNA or gDNA, and it came from T cells, B-cell-depleted T cells, or PBMCs.

Participant ages covered about 18 to 95 years across about two dozen US areas. Some clones are missing from TCRdb's copy, which holds only in-frame ones; the method was immunoSEQ multiplex PCR. The profile covers some 250,000 clones, with roughly 93% appearing a single time and 2.3% taken by the ten largest. Germline V lookup: CDR1 SGHRS, CDR2 YFSETQ. The CDR3 is 13 residues long. The ends were cut back, 0 bases at V and 3 bases at J, with 5 bases in the middle. The clonotype comes from a woman between 40 and 50 years old with acute COVID-19. This chain connects TRBV5-1 to TRBJ2-3, with a weak D call TRBD1 (5 bases). Sequencing was performed on PBMCs or T cells enriched from blood (not recorded which). The CDR3 DNA sequence: TGCGCCAGCAGCTTGGACAGGACAGATACGCAGTATTTT. Translation: CASSLDRTDTQYF. The whole variable domain, filled in from reference TRBV5-1 and TRBJ2-3, reads KAGVTQTPRYLIKTRGQQVTLSCSPISGHRSVSWYQQTPGQGLQFLFEYFSETQRNKGNFPGRFSGRQFSNSRSEMNVSTLELGDSALYLCASSLDRTDTQYFGPGTRLTVL.